In this sample, the clone carrying this TCR beta chain turned up a few times. Its antigen is not identified. The CDR3 totals 12 residues. The V and J ends lost 6 bases and 6 bases, in that order; junction bases with no gene match: 3. Germline CDR1 and CDR2: SNHLY and FYNNEI. These data belong to a study of tumor-infiltrating lymphocytes in localized non-small cell lung cancer. Sequencing was performed with immunoSEQ multiplex PCR; in TCRdb, only in-frame clones are kept and a portion is missing. In the table there are approximately 3,000 clones, 43% of which are singletons. Study conclusions and caveats: TCRbeta sequencing showed higher T cell infiltration in tumors than uninvolved lung. Only some patients had TCR sequencing, depending on available tissue.

The chain employs TRBV2 and TRBJ2-7; TRBD1 agrees at 9 bases. The sequencing sample was made of uninvolved lung tissue not adjacent to the tumor. The TCR was taken from a human donor with non-small cell lung cancer. CDR3 residues: CASRRQGGEQYF. CDR3 sequence (DNA): TGTGCCAGCAGGCGACAGGGGGGCGAGCAGTACTTC.